Below are 29 T cell receptor beta chains sequenced from a single sample in a study of blood T cell repertoires in COVID-19. The repertoire was sequenced with immunoSEQ multiplex PCR; TCRdb's copy has only in-frame clones and lacks some. The sample yields roughly 250,000 clones, 80% to 90% seen once. Sequenced input: PBMCs or T cells enriched from blood (not recorded which). The receptors were sampled from a woman between 45 and 60 years old who had recovered from COVID-19.

J is TRBJ1-2 and V is TRBV7-2; no clear D gene. CDR3 length equals 16 residues. CDR1 SGHTA and CDR2 FQGNSA come from the germline V gene. V was pared by 6 bases and J by 2 bases, with 19 bases between. Here the CDR3 DNA reads TGTGCCAGCAGGCTCGCGGGCGGAGTGAGCAACTATGGCTACACCTTC. This gives the protein CASRLAGGVSNYGYTF.

V gene TRBV20-1 combines with J gene TRBJ2-1, with 11 positions matching TRBD1. The length of the CDR3 is 15 residues. Germline-derived CDR1 and CDR2 are DFQATT and SNEGSKA (reference sequence). The V segment lost 3 bases and the J segment 2 bases; nucleotides outside the gene matches: 3. CDR3 protein: CSASRTGGPYNEQFF. In nucleotides, the CDR3 is TGCAGTGCTAGTAGGACAGGGGGCCCCTACAATGAGCAGTTCTTC.

This rearrangement joins TRBV2 to TRBJ2-1; perhaps TRBD2 as D (5 bases). CDR1 and CDR2 from the germline V gene are SNHLY and FYNNEI. Trimming shortened V by 7 bases and J by 8 bases, and 12 bases separated the two germline ends. The CDR3 spans 12 residues. The CDR3 protein is CASILWRYEQFF. CDR3 nucleotide sequence: TGTGCCAGCATTCTTTGGAGGTATGAGCAGTTCTTC.

The genes are TRBV3-1 (or the pseudogene TRBV3-2) and TRBJ1-5, with TRBD1 matching 10 bases. Trimming at V came to 4 bases and at J to 7 bases, leaving 4 bases not matched to a gene. The CDR3 spans 14 residues. Germline CDR1 and CDR2: LGHDT and YNNKEL (reference sequence). The CDR3 DNA is TGTGCCAGCAGCCTGAGACAGGGGGCACAGCCCCAGCATTTT. This gives the protein CASSLRQGAQPQHF.

The chain uses TRBV19 and TRBJ2-2, with 11 bases matching TRBD2. CDR1 is LNHDA, CDR2 SQIVND, per germline (reference sequence). Trimming took 6 bases from V and 1 from J; bases not matched to a gene: 4. The CDR3 totals 16 residues. CDR3: CASSRTSGGNTGELFF. The CDR3 coding sequence is TGTGCCAGTAGCCGAACTAGCGGGGGGAACACCGGGGAGCTGTTTTTT. The full variable domain, completed using reference TRBV19 and TRBJ2-2, is DGGITQSPKYLFRKEGQNVTLSCEQNLNHDAMYWYRQDPGQGLRLIYYSQIVNDFQKGDIAEGYSVSREKKESFPLTVTSAQKNPTAFYLCASSRTSGGNTGELFFGEGSRLTVL.

The V call is TRBV11-2, the J call TRBJ2-2; 14 bases fit TRBD2. Germline CDR1 and CDR2: SGHAT and FQNNGV. V dropped 7 bases and J dropped 7; count of bases not matched to a gene: 17. The CDR3 runs 19 residues. This chain's CDR3 is CASTSPLTSGRAKGGELFF. CDR3 sequence (DNA): TGTGCCAGCACCTCACCCCTGACTAGCGGGAGGGCCAAAGGCGGGGAGCTGTTTTTT.

The chain employs TRBV5-1 and TRBJ1-3; D is possibly TRBD1 (6 bases). CDR1 SGHRS and CDR2 YFSETQ come from the germline V gene. The CDR3 totals 18 residues. V gave up 5 bases and J gave up 0 bases, with 21 bases separating them. The CDR3 region has the DNA TGCGCCAGCAGACCTCACCGGGACACCTACTCCTCTGGAAACACCATATATTTT. It encodes CASRPHRDTYSSGNTIYF. The complete variable domain, with remaining parts taken from reference TRBV5-1 and TRBJ1-3, reads KAGVTQTPRYLIKTRGQQVTLSCSPISGHRSVSWYQQTPGQGLQFLFEYFSETQRNKGNFPGRFSGRQFSNSRSEMNVSTLELGDSALYLCASRPHRDTYSSGNTIYFGEGSWLTVV.

Only one count was recorded for this clone. The V and J genes are TRBV12-1 and TRBJ2-5; the table calls TRBD2, which could not be checked here. TRBV12-1 is flagged as a pseudogene. The CDR3 contains 20 residues. This CDR3 reads CASSFQGLAGLLRGEETQYF. The DNA of the CDR3 is TGTGCCAGCAGTTTTCAAGGACTAGCGGGACTGCTTAGGGGGGAAGAGACCCAGTACTTC.

The rearrangement joins TRBV28 to TRBJ1-6; maybe TRBD1 (6 bases). CDR1 and CDR2 from the germline V gene are MDHEN and SYDVKM. V lost 7 bases to trimming and J lost 10 bases, with 20 bases between them. There are 15 residues in the CDR3. The CDR3 nucleotides are TGTGCCAGCAACCAACCCCAGGGGTATGAATCACCCCTCCACTTT. This sequence encodes CASNQPQGYESPLHF.

The J gene is TRBJ2-1, the V gene TRBV5-4; 10 bases align to TRBD2. V dropped 4 bases and J dropped 1; count of bases not matched to a gene: 2. The CDR3 spans 15 residues. Germline lookup yields CDR1 SGHNT and CDR2 YYREEE (reference sequence). The chain's CDR3 is CASSPAGGSYNEQFF. The DNA for the CDR3 is TGTGCCAGCAGCCCAGCGGGAGGGTCCTACAATGAGCAGTTCTTC.

The rearrangement links TRBV2 to TRBJ1-4; 7 nucleotides match TRBD1. The germline CDR1 and CDR2 sequences are SNHLY and FYNNEI. CDR3 size: 14 residues. The J segment lost 5 bases and the V segment lost 3 bases, leaving 3 bases of the junction unmatched. CDR3 sequence: CASSEETGNEKLFF. Written as DNA, the CDR3 is TGTGCCAGCAGTGAGGAGACAGGGAATGAAAAACTGTTTTTT.

V is TRBV28 and J is TRBJ1-2; D is ambiguous. CDR1 MDHEN and CDR2 SYDVKM come from the germline V gene. Trimming removed 6 bases at V and 4 bases at J, with 12 bases between. This CDR3 is built from 13 residues. The CDR3 protein is CASSPARAYGYTF. The CDR3 DNA is TGTGCCAGCAGCCCGGCGAGGGCCTATGGCTACACCTTC.

The chain combines TRBV7-9 with TRBJ2-6; D is possibly TRBD1 (5 bases). Trimming shortened V by 3 bases and J by 0 bases, and 9 bases separated the two germline ends. This CDR3 comprises 16 residues. CDR1 is SEHNR and CDR2 is FQNEAQ in the germline V gene (reference sequence). CDR3 residues: CASSFDSPSGANVLTF. The CDR3 DNA reads as TGTGCCAGCAGCTTCGACAGCCCCTCTGGGGCCAACGTCCTGACTTTC.

This chain connects TRBV29-1 to TRBJ1-2; a weak D match, TRBD1 (5 bases). V was clipped by 3 bases and J by 6 bases, with 8 bases between them. The CDR3 loop spans 11 amino acids. In germline, CDR1 is SQVTM, CDR2 ANQGSEA. Here the CDR3 DNA reads TGCAGCGTTGACAGGGCGAATGGCTACACCTTC. This gives the protein CSVDRANGYTF.

This CDR3 reads CASSTSGRGNTGELFF. The DNA for the CDR3 is TGTGCCAGCAGCACTTCGGGCAGGGGGAACACCGGGGAGCTGTTTTTT. The chain uses TRBV7-9 and TRBJ2-2; TRBD1 is a possible D gene (6 bases). The germline V gene encodes CDR1 SEHNR and CDR2 FQNEAQ (reference sequence). The CDR3 is 16 residues long. Trimming shortened V by 5 bases and J by 1 base, and 14 bases separated the two germline ends.

This rearrangement joins TRBV30 to TRBJ1-4, with D possibly being TRBD1 (6 bases). Germline CDR1 is GTSNPN and CDR2 is SVGIG (reference sequence). CDR3 length equals 14 residues. V lost 0 bases and J 8 bases, leaving 13 bases between the germline ends. CDR3 sequence (DNA): TGTGCCTGGAGTGTACAGGGAAGGGGGGAAAAACTGTTTTTT. Its translation: CAWSVQGRGEKLFF.

The chain employs TRBV7-3 and TRBJ2-1; 9 nucleotides agree with TRBD1. This CDR3 spans 14 amino acids. Germline CDR1 and CDR2: SGHTA and FQGTGA. Trimming at V came to 5 bases and at J to 8 bases, leaving 7 bases not matched to a gene. The CDR3 DNA reads TGTGCCAGCAGCCTTAGGACAGGGGAGGATGAGCAGTTCTTC. It codes for CASSLRTGEDEQFF. Looking up the rest from reference TRBV7-3 and TRBJ2-1 gives the full variable domain: GAGVSQTPSNKVTEKGKYVELRCDPISGHTALYWYRQSLGQGPEFLIYFQGTGAADDSGLPNDRFFAVRPEGSVSTLKIQRTERGDSAVYLCASSLRTGEDEQFFGPGTRLTVL.

This rearrangement joins TRBV7-2 to TRBJ2-1; no definite D call. The length of the CDR3 is 17 residues. Germline V lookup: CDR1 SGHTA, CDR2 FQGNSA. V lost 6 bases, J lost 0 bases, and 18 bases lay in between. The CDR3 DNA is TGTGCCAGCAGTGTTCGAGCGCTCCTTAGCTCCTACAATGAGCAGTTCTTC. This sequence encodes CASSVRALLSSYNEQFF.

Only one count was recorded for this clone. The V and J genes are TRBV18 and TRBJ2-2, with D maybe TRBD1 (7 bases). The V end lost 6 bases, the J end lost 4 bases, and 12 bases lay between the germline ends. Germline assignment: CDR1 KGHSH and CDR2 LQKENI. This CDR3 has 14 amino acids. The CDR3 sequence is CASSGGTVTGELFF. The CDR3 DNA is TGTGCCAGCTCGGGCGGGACAGTCACCGGGGAGCTGTTTTTT. Supplemented by reference TRBV18 and TRBJ2-2, the full variable domain reads NAGVMQNPRHLVRRRGQEARLRCSPMKGHSHVYWYRQLPEEGLKFMVYLQKENIIDESGMPKERFSAEFPKEGPSILRIQQVVRGDSAAYFCASSGGTVTGELFFGEGSRLTVL.

The CDR3 bases are TGTGCCAGCAGCCAAGTTCGAGGGGGAATTTACAATGAGCAGTTCTTC. Translating it yields CASSQVRGGIYNEQFF. The J gene is TRBJ2-1, the V gene TRBV14; maybe TRBD1 (6 bases). Germline CDR1 SGHDN, CDR2 FVKESK. V lost 1 base to trimming and J lost 4 bases, with 14 bases between them. The CDR3 loop spans 16 amino acids. Variable domain in full (rest from reference TRBV14 and TRBJ2-1): EAGVTQFPSHSVIEKGQTVTLRCDPISGHDNLYWYRRVMGKEIKFLLHFVKESKQDESGMPNNRFLAERTGGTYSTLKVQPAELEDSGVYFCASSQVRGGIYNEQFFGPGTRLTVL.

The chain links TRBV7-9 to TRBJ1-1; 8 bases are shared with TRBD1. The CDR3 consists of 15 residues. The germline V gene encodes CDR1 SEHNR and CDR2 FQNEAQ (reference sequence). The junction had 9 bases not matched to a gene; V was cut back by 5 bases and J by 4 bases. CDR3 sequence reads: CASSRTGQAATEAFF. DNA for the CDR3: TGTGCCAGCAGCCGGACAGGGCAGGCAGCCACTGAAGCTTTCTTT.

CDR3: CASSSDIGVYNEQFF. For the CDR3, the DNA is TGTGCCAGTAGTTCGGACATTGGGGTCTACAATGAGCAGTTCTTC. The chain links TRBV19 to TRBJ2-1; tentatively, D is TRBD1 (5 bases). The V gene's germline CDR1 is LNHDA and CDR2 SQIVND (reference sequence). V gave up 5 bases and J gave up 3 bases, with 14 bases separating them. CDR3 length: 15 amino acids. The whole variable domain, remainder taken from reference TRBV19 and TRBJ2-1, is DGGITQSPKYLFRKEGQNVTLSCEQNLNHDAMYWYRQDPGQGLRLIYYSQIVNDFQKGDIAEGYSVSREKKESFPLTVTSAQKNPTAFYLCASSSDIGVYNEQFFGPGTRLTVL.

The chain uses TRBV3-1 (or the pseudogene TRBV3-2) and TRBJ2-7; 8 positions match TRBD1. Germline values: CDR1 LGHDT, CDR2 YNNKEL (reference sequence). This CDR3 contains 15 residues. V gave up 1 base and J gave up 2 bases; unmatched junction bases: 4. The CDR3 loop is CASSQVGTGPYEQYF. The CDR3 DNA is TGTGCCAGCAGCCAAGTCGGGACAGGCCCCTACGAGCAGTACTTC.

The chain carries TRBV7-8 and TRBJ2-5, with a tentative D call TRBD2 (6 bases). Germline CDR1 is SGHVS and CDR2 is FQNEAQ. V gave up 5 bases and J gave up 0 bases, with 19 bases separating them. CDR3 length equals 17 residues. The CDR3 coding sequence is TGTGCCAGCAGCCTAAGTTTTCTAGCGTATTACCAAGAGACCCAGTACTTC. This translates into CASSLSFLAYYQETQYF.

The chain couples TRBV10-3 to TRBJ2-5; 9 bases are a match to TRBD1. CDR1 is ENHRY and CDR2 is SYGVKD in the germline V gene. The CDR3 is 16 residues long. V shed 6 bases, J shed 2 bases, and the junction held 10 bases outside the gene matches. The CDR3 sequence: CAIRLNRGRSQETQYF. The CDR3 DNA follows: TGTGCCATCAGGCTAAACAGGGGGCGTTCTCAAGAGACCCAGTACTTC.

The chain couples TRBV21-1 to TRBJ1-6; TRBD1 reflects the table's D call only, with no check against the DNA. TRBV21-1 is assigned pseudogene status. This CDR3 contains 17 residues. The chain's CDR3 is CASSTRDRGSYNSPLHF. CDR3 DNA: TGTGCCAGCAGCACCCGGGACAGGGGCTCCTATAATTCACCCCTCCACTTT.

The chain employs TRBV28 and TRBJ2-7; weak D call: TRBD2 (5 bases). V shed 10 bases and J shed 0 bases, with 16 bases lying between them. Germline CDR1 and CDR2: MDHEN and SYDVKM. The CDR3 is 14 amino acids. CDR3 bases: TGTGCCACACTCCTAACGGGGTCCTCCTACGAGCAGTACTTC. Translation: CATLLTGSSYEQYF.

This chain uses TRBV3-1 (or the pseudogene TRBV3-2) with TRBJ1-4; 7 bases align to TRBD1. With 8 bases clipped from V and 6 bases from J, the junction kept 15 bases outside the gene matches. The CDR3 loop spans 16 amino acids. Germline values: CDR1 LGHDT, CDR2 YNNKEL (reference sequence). CDR3 protein: CASRKQGFGVDEKLFF. The CDR3 bases are TGTGCCAGCCGTAAACAGGGGTTCGGTGTTGATGAAAAACTGTTTTTT.

On this clone itself: Additional DNA sequences in this sample encode the identical CDR3. The J gene is TRBJ2-3, the V gene TRBV28; 7 bases fit TRBD2. The ends lost 3 bases at V and 1 base at J; junction bases unmatched: 1. This CDR3 spans 14 amino acids. The V gene's germline CDR1 is MDHEN and CDR2 SYDVKM. The CDR3 protein is CASSFLAGTDTQYF. CDR3 in DNA: TGTGCCAGCAGTTTCCTAGCGGGCACAGATACGCAGTATTTT. Using reference TRBV28 and TRBJ2-3 for the parts outside the CDR3, the full variable domain is DVKVTQSSRYLVKRTGEKVFLECVQDMDHENMFWYRQDPGLGLRLIYFSYDVKMKEKGDIPEGYSVSREKKERFSLILESASTNQTSMYLCASSFLAGTDTQYFGPGTRLTVL.